This T cell receptor beta chain comes out of a study of OX40 agonist ivuxolimab in advanced cancers. Study information: Dose-escalation patients' cancers were hepatocellular carcinoma, melanoma, renal cell or head and neck cancer.

Germline V gene sequence: CDR1 SEHNR, CDR2 FQNEAQ (reference sequence). The CDR3 sequence is 14 residues long. V was clipped by 7 bases and J by 0 bases, with 13 bases between them. TCRdb's copy holds only in-frame clones and misses some; the assay was immunoSEQ multiplex PCR. The table includes tens of thousands of clones, approximately 90% detected once. The table lists this clone with a count of one. The chain couples TRBV7-9 to TRBJ2-7; D may match TRBD1 or TRBD2 (5 bases each). The source material was CD4+ or CD8+ T cells sorted from blood, sampled in a trial of the OX40 agonist ivuxolimab. The sequence came from an adult with an advanced solid tumor such as melanoma, head and neck, liver or kidney cancer. The CDR3 loop reads CASTGDRASYEQYF. CDR3 DNA sequence: TGTGCCAGCACTGGGGACCGGGCCTCCTACGAGCAGTACTTC.